These 29 T cell receptor beta chains came from one sample sequenced in a study of blood T cells in healthy people across ages. A second PCR of roughly 7 to 11 cycles used a sample-barcoded 5' primer and a J-beta primer mix. TCRdb fed the 5' RACE reads into MiXCR, producing one record per CDR3 protein. The sample contains around 1,000,000 distinct CDR3 sequences, about 25% of which appear only once. The data were also submitted as part of a second study, on T cells of mothers and their children.

Sequences were obtained from blood. The receptor set was obtained from a girl between 2 and 10 years old in good health.

The V and J genes are TRBV13 and TRBJ1-2; 10 bases align to TRBD1. J gave up 3 bases and V 2 bases, and 3 bases lay outside the gene matches. The CDR3 has 15 amino acids. Germline V CDR1 and CDR2: PRHDT, FYEKMQ (reference sequence). CDR3 in amino acids: CASSLRQGADYGYTF. Here the CDR3 DNA reads TGTGCCAGCAGCTTAAGACAGGGGGCCGACTATGGCTACACCTTC.

This clonotype was seen a few times. The chain joins TRBV9 to TRBJ1-2; D is uncertain. CDR3 length: 13 residues. CDR1 is SGDLS, CDR2 YYNGEE, per germline. Between the trimmed V and J ends, which lost 3 bases and 0 bases, there was a span of 6 bases. CDR3 DNA: TGTGCCAGCAGCGACCCCTCTAACTATGGCTACACCTTC. Its protein product is CASSDPSNYGYTF.

The chain has TRBV4-2 and TRBJ1-4; possibly TRBD1 for D (5 bases). The CDR3 length is 15 residues. Germline V gives CDR1 LGHNA, CDR2 YNFKEQ. Trimming pared 1 base from V and 6 bases from J, leaving 12 bases between. The CDR3 sequence is CASSQGLQAYEKLFF. The CDR3, as DNA: TGTGCCAGCAGCCAAGGATTACAGGCTTATGAAAAACTGTTTTTT.

The chain employs TRBV12-3 or TRBV12-4 and TRBJ1-2, with 7 bases aligning to TRBD1. With 4 bases clipped from V and 2 bases from J, the junction kept 4 bases outside the gene matches. This CDR3 has 14 residues. CDR3 loop: CASSSDRENYGYTF. The CDR3 DNA reads as TGTGCCAGCAGTTCCGACAGGGAAAACTATGGCTACACCTTC.

This clonotype was recorded a few times. The chain recombines TRBV4-3 with TRBJ2-7; a possible D gene is TRBD2 (5 bases). CDR1 and CDR2 from the germline V gene are LGHNA and YSLEER. V was clipped by 1 base and J by 1 base, with 14 bases between them. The CDR3 totals 16 residues. The CDR3 protein is CASSQGVDGGSYEQYF. Written as DNA, the CDR3 is TGCGCCAGCAGCCAAGGGGTGGACGGCGGGTCCTACGAGCAGTACTTC.

Only a few counts were recorded for this clonotype. This sequence joins TRBV9 and TRBJ1-1; 8 bases map to TRBD1. Germline V gene lookup returns CDR1 SGDLS and CDR2 YYNGEE. The CDR3 is 14 residues long. V lost 0 bases, J lost 4 bases, and 2 bases stayed unmatched. CDR3 coding DNA: TGTGCCAGCAGCGTAGTTGACAGGGGCACTGAAGCTTTCTTT. The encoded protein is CASSVVDRGTEAFF.

This chain links TRBV10-3 with TRBJ2-7, with 8 bases fitting TRBD1. V was clipped by 7 bases and J by 0 bases; unmatched bases: 8. The CDR3 runs 15 residues. Germline V lookup: CDR1 ENHRY, CDR2 SYGVKD. CDR3 DNA: TGTGCCATCACTAGGACAGGGCTTAGCTCCTACGAGCAGTACTTC. The encoded protein is CAITRTGLSSYEQYF.

The chain's CDR3 is CAISESEVAGSGEQFF. The CDR3 DNA is TGTGCCATCAGTGAGTCCGAGGTAGCGGGATCGGGGGAGCAGTTCTTC. V is TRBV10-3 and J is TRBJ2-1; 8 nucleotides agree with TRBD2. Germline V gene data show CDR1 as ENHRY and CDR2 as SYGVKD. Trimming at V came to 0 bases and at J to 10 bases, leaving 11 bases not matched to a gene. This CDR3 has 16 residues.

This chain links TRBV29-1 with TRBJ2-7; D possibly corresponds to TRBD2 (5 bases). The V end was cut by 7 bases, the J end by 4 bases, with 14 bases between. Germline V lookup: CDR1 SQVTM, CDR2 ANQGSEA. The CDR3 is made up of 12 amino acids. The CDR3 protein is CSGASNGYEQYF. DNA for the CDR3: TGCAGCGGGGCTAGCAATGGATACGAGCAGTACTTC.

Only a few counts were recorded for this clonotype. V usage is TRBV12-3 or TRBV12-4 and J usage is TRBJ2-1; 12 bases fit TRBD2. The length of the CDR3 is 16 residues. The J segment lost 9 bases and the V segment lost 3 bases, leaving 9 bases of the junction unmatched. CDR3 sequence: CASSFGLAGGPGEQFF. In nucleotides, the CDR3 is TGTGCCAGCAGTTTTGGCCTAGCGGGAGGGCCCGGTGAGCAGTTCTTC.

This chain connects TRBV12-3 or TRBV12-4 to TRBJ2-2; maybe TRBD2 (6 bases). The V and J ends lost 6 bases and 1 base respectively, with 6 bases between them. This CDR3 is built from 13 residues. The CDR3 reads CASSGRNTGELFF. CDR3 DNA: TGTGCCAGCAGCGGGAGGAACACCGGGGAGCTGTTTTTT.

This chain links TRBV11-1 with TRBJ2-5, with 10 bases identical to TRBD2. Germline CDR1 SGHAT, CDR2 FQDESV (reference sequence). Germline trimming cut 5 bases from V and 5 bases from J; bases unmatched to any gene: 14. The CDR3 runs 17 residues. CDR3 sequence reads: CASSDNVPSGSGETQYF. The CDR3 coding sequence is TGTGCCAGCAGCGACAACGTTCCTAGCGGGAGTGGGGAGACCCAGTACTTC.

This clonotype turned up a few times. The CDR3 sequence is CATSGPPGSYEQYF. Written as DNA, the CDR3 is TGTGCCACCAGCGGACCTCCAGGGAGCTACGAGCAGTACTTC. The chain combines TRBV15 with TRBJ2-7; D possibly matches TRBD1 or TRBD2 (5 bases each). This CDR3 is 14 amino acids long. Germline V gives CDR1 LNHNV, CDR2 YYDKDF (reference sequence). V gave up 5 bases and J gave up 3 bases, with 14 bases separating them.

V is TRBV29-1 and J is TRBJ2-3; TRBD2 matches 9 bases. Germline trimming cut 3 bases from V and 1 base from J; bases unmatched to any gene: 5. The CDR3 has 15 amino acids. CDR1 is SQVTM, CDR2 ANQGSEA, per germline. The CDR3 loop is CSVEVERGGTDTQYF. In DNA form, the CDR3 reads TGCAGCGTTGAGGTCGAGCGGGGGGGCACAGATACGCAGTATTTT.

The J gene is TRBJ2-5, the V gene TRBV12-3 or TRBV12-4, with D hard to call. This CDR3 spans 14 amino acids. Trimming pared 2 bases from V and 5 bases from J, leaving 12 bases between. The CDR3 here is CASSLIGYRETQYF. As DNA, the CDR3 is TGTGCCAGCAGTTTAATTGGCTACCGTGAGACCCAGTACTTC.

This clonotype turned up a few times. The gene calls are TRBV7-3 and TRBJ2-1; a possible D gene is TRBD2 (5 bases). Trimming cost V 5 bases and J 0 bases, with 20 bases left between them. Looked up from germline, CDR1 is SGHTA and CDR2 is FQGTGA. The CDR3 covers 18 residues. CDR3 nucleotide sequence: TGTGCCAGCAGCCCCTCCCGGGTAATAGGGAGCTCCTACAATGAGCAGTTCTTC. Protein sequence: CASSPSRVIGSSYNEQFF. The variable domain in full, with the rest retrieved from reference TRBV7-3 and TRBJ2-1, is GAGVSQTPSNKVTEKGKYVELRCDPISGHTALYWYRQSLGQGPEFLIYFQGTGAADDSGLPNDRFFAVRPEGSVSTLKIQRTERGDSAVYLCASSPSRVIGSSYNEQFFGPGTRLTVL.

A few counts support this clonotype. This chain joins TRBV12-3 or TRBV12-4 and TRBJ2-1, with 8 bases lining up with TRBD1. The J call may be wrong; the DNA end is better matched by TRBJ2-5. The CDR3 runs to 15 residues. The CDR3 DNA reads TGTGCCAGCAGGTCCGTTAAGGACAGGGAAGAGACCCAGTACTTC. It is translated as CASRSVKDREETQYF.

The gene calls are TRBV12-3 or TRBV12-4 and TRBJ2-5, with no clear D. The end of the DNA aligns better with TRBJ2-7, so the J call may be wrong. The CDR3 totals 11 residues. CDR3 bases: TGTGCCAGCAGCATGAACTACGAGCAGTACTTC. Residues: CASSMNYEQYF.

This rearrangement joins TRBV20-1 to TRBJ1-3, with D uncertain. The CDR3 runs 17 residues. Trimming stripped 5 bases from V and 0 bases from J, with 20 bases between. CDR1 and CDR2 (germline): DFQATT, SNEGSKA (reference sequence). DNA of the CDR3: TGCAGTGCTCCTTTCTACCCGGGCCCCTACTCTGGAAACACCATATATTTT. Its translation is CSAPFYPGPYSGNTIYF.

This clonotype was counted a few times. The chain links TRBV6-2 or TRBV6-3 to TRBJ1-2, with 8 bases lining up with TRBD1. The CDR3 loop spans 14 amino acids. Germline CDR1 is MNHEY and CDR2 is SVGEGT. V was clipped by 6 bases and J by 10 bases; unmatched bases: 13. The CDR3, as DNA: TGTGCCAGCAGGAGGACAGGGCAGACCGTGGACTACACCTTC. The encoded protein is CASRRTGQTVDYTF.

The chain recombines TRBV5-4 with TRBJ1-2; 9 positions agree with TRBD1. CDR1 is SGHNT and CDR2 is YYREEE in the germline V gene (reference sequence). Trimming removed 3 bases from V and 7 bases from J; junction bases left unmatched: 13. The CDR3 is made up of 16 amino acids. CDR3 DNA: TGTGCCAGCAGCTATGTATTGGGACAGGGTTTTGGTGGCTACACCTTC. This translates into CASSYVLGQGFGGYTF.

The chain links TRBV12-5 to TRBJ2-3; D tentatively reads TRBD1 or TRBD2 (5 bases each). V was shortened by 3 bases and J by 0 bases, with 25 bases between the two germline ends. Germline V gives CDR1 LGHNT, CDR2 FRNRAP. The CDR3 extends over 20 amino acids. In DNA form, the CDR3 reads TGTGCTAGTGGTTTACCAACCAGACCTGGGACCGCACGAAGCACAGATACGCAGTATTTT. It translates to CASGLPTRPGTARSTDTQYF.

This clonotype was counted a few times. J is TRBJ2-1 and V is TRBV5-1, with TRBD2 as a possible D gene (5 bases). The V gene lost 4 bases and the J gene lost 7 bases, with 18 bases spanning the gap. The CDR3 sequence is 15 residues long. Germline assignment: CDR1 SGHRS and CDR2 YFSETQ. CDR3 nucleotides: TGCGCCAGCAGCCAAGACCGGGATTTGTTGAATGAGCAGTTCTTC. As protein: CASSQDRDLLNEQFF.

V and J are TRBV20-1 and TRBJ1-3; no clear D. V was trimmed by 3 bases and J by 3 bases, leaving 12 bases between them. The CDR3 contains 14 residues. Per the germline V gene, CDR1 is DFQATT and CDR2 is SNEGSKA (reference sequence). CDR3 coding DNA: TGCAGTGCTAGGCCCAGCAAGAGTGGAAACACCATATATTTT. Protein sequence: CSARPSKSGNTIYF.

Only a few counts were recorded for this clonotype. This rearrangement joins TRBV10-3 to TRBJ1-1; D gene unclear. V was shortened by 4 bases and J by 0 bases, with 6 bases between the two germline ends. Germline V lookup: CDR1 ENHRY, CDR2 SYGVKD. The CDR3 contains 13 residues. The CDR3 region has the DNA TGTGCCATCAGTGGTGTAATGAACACTGAAGCTTTCTTT. Translated, it gives CAISGVMNTEAFF.

This clonotype was picked up a small number of times. The V and J genes are TRBV4-1 and TRBJ2-7; D might be TRBD1 or TRBD2, each matching 5 bases. CDR3 length: 15 residues. Germline V gene sequence: CDR1 MGHRA, CDR2 YSYEKL. The V end lost 0 bases, the J end lost 3 bases, and 12 bases lay between the germline ends. The CDR3 loop is CASSQDAGANYEQYF. CDR3 in DNA: TGCGCCAGCAGCCAAGATGCCGGGGCTAACTACGAGCAGTACTTC.

This sequence joins TRBV5-7 and TRBJ2-3; D gene ambiguous. TRBV5-7 falls under the ORF class, with uncertain function. Trimming cost V 0 bases and J 3 bases, with 11 bases left between them. CDR3 length equals 15 residues. The CDR3 loop is CASSLGLGNTDTQYF. In DNA form, the CDR3 reads TGTGCCAGCAGCTTGGGGCTAGGAAATACAGATACGCAGTATTTT.

Of note for this clonotype: The junction and the germline gene differ at one end; a read error may be behind it. The rearrangement uses TRBV7-2 and TRBJ2-3, with TRBD2 as a possible D gene (6 bases). The CDR3 extends over 17 amino acids. CDR1 and CDR2 from the germline V gene are SGHTA and FQGNSA. The CDR3 nucleotides are TGTGCCAGCAGTTTAGGAACGTTCGGGAGTAACACAGATACGCAGTATTTT. This codes for CASSLGTFGSNTDTQYF.

In its sample, this clonotype was seen once. This CDR3 is CASTPPRGGPNYGYTF. DNA for the CDR3: TGTGCCAGCACCCCCCCCAGAGGCGGTCCAAACTATGGCTACACCTTC. The chain combines TRBV12-3 or TRBV12-4 with TRBJ1-2, with D unresolved. Trimming took off 7 bases at V and 2 bases at J, with 20 bases between the two ends. The CDR3 covers 16 residues.